The 25 T cell receptor beta chains below were found in one sample sequenced in a study of blood T cell repertoires in COVID-19. Method: immunoSEQ multiplex PCR; TCRdb's copy keeps in-frame clones and lacks some. This sample carries about 310,000 clones, 80% to 90% of them seen once, and the ten largest clones take 1%. The sequencing sample was made of peripheral blood. The source of these receptors is a man in his fifties or sixties with active or convalescent COVID-19.

The gene calls are TRBV6-6 and TRBJ1-6; D unresolved. Germline assignment: CDR1 MNHNY and CDR2 SVGAGI (reference sequence). The CDR3 extends over 15 amino acids. V lost 7 bases to trimming and J lost 0 bases, with 10 bases between them. CDR3 loop: CASTEQNSYNSPLHF. For the CDR3, the DNA is TGTGCCAGCACAGAACAAAACTCCTATAATTCACCCCTCCACTTT.

This clone has just one count. The chain links TRBV28 to TRBJ1-2; 7 bases agree with TRBD1. Germline CDR1 is MDHEN and CDR2 is SYDVKM. The CDR3 length is 13 residues. V shed 6 bases, J shed 4 bases, and the junction held 5 bases outside the gene matches. The CDR3, as DNA: TGTGCCAGCAGCCACAGGGGTTCCTATGGCTACACCTTC. The encoded protein is CASSHRGSYGYTF.

The rearrangement uses TRBV27 and TRBJ1-1, with D hard to call. The CDR3 has 13 amino acids. Germline lookup yields CDR1 MNHEY and CDR2 SMNVEV (reference sequence). V lost 8 bases to trimming and J lost 4 bases, with 14 bases between them. The CDR3 bases are TGTGCCAGCCGTCGCGGCTCGGGCACTGAAGCTTTCTTT. Its translation: CASRRGSGTEAFF.

For the CDR3, the DNA is TGTGCCAGCAGTACAGACAGGTTTTCACCCCTCCACTTT. Translation: CASSTDRFSPLHF. This chain uses TRBV6-6 with TRBJ1-6, with D maybe TRBD1 (6 bases). Trimming stripped 5 bases from V and 9 bases from J, with 11 bases between. Germline V gene data show CDR1 as MNHNY and CDR2 as SVGAGI (reference sequence). The CDR3 spans 13 residues.

The rearrangement links TRBV4-1 to TRBJ2-1, with 9 bases aligning to TRBD2. Germline CDR1 reads MGHRA; CDR2 reads YSYEKL. This CDR3 region has 15 residues. After removal of 4 bases from V and 0 bases from J, the junction contained 1 base not matched to a gene. CDR3 nucleotides: TGCGCCAGCAGCCTTAGCGGGAGCTCCTACAATGAGCAGTTCTTC. Translating it yields CASSLSGSSYNEQFF.

The CDR3, as DNA: TGTGCCTGGACCCCAGGACCAGGGTCCCAAGCTTTCTTT. Protein: CAWTPGPGSQAFF. V usage is TRBV30 and J usage is TRBJ1-1; weak D call: TRBD1 (5 bases). The CDR3 is 13 residues long. Per germline, CDR1 GTSNPN and CDR2 SVGIG (reference sequence). V dropped 4 bases and J dropped 9 bases, with 18 bases sitting between them.

The chain recombines TRBV5-1 with TRBJ1-1; D call uncertain. CDR1 and CDR2 (germline): SGHRS, YFSETQ. V was pared by 4 bases and J by 4 bases, with 14 bases between. This CDR3 is 14 amino acids long. CDR3 protein: CASSPGGGPTEAFF. In DNA, the CDR3 is TGCGCCAGCAGCCCCGGTGGAGGGCCCACTGAAGCTTTCTTT.

The chain couples TRBV5-1 to TRBJ2-5, with D perhaps TRBD2 (5 bases). The V end lost 0 bases, the J end lost 4 bases, and 10 bases lay between the germline ends. CDR3 size: 14 residues. The germline V gene encodes CDR1 SGHRS and CDR2 YFSETQ. This CDR3 reads CASSLVGSGETQYF. CDR3 bases: TGCGCCAGCAGCTTGGTAGGCAGCGGAGAGACCCAGTACTTC.

The CDR3 loop reads CASSPRLAGVRGWEFF. In DNA form, the CDR3 reads TGTGCCAGCAGCCCCCGTCTAGCGGGGGTCCGGGGATGGGAGTTCTTC. This chain uses TRBV7-2 with TRBJ2-1; 10 bases fit TRBD2. The J segment lost 14 bases and the V segment lost 5 bases, leaving 18 bases of the junction unmatched. Germline V gene sequence: CDR1 SGHTA, CDR2 FQGNSA. The length of the CDR3 is 16 residues.

The genes are TRBV28 and TRBJ1-4; no clear D gene. V was shortened by 2 bases and J by 7 bases, with 8 bases between the two germline ends. CDR3 length: 13 amino acids. The germline gives CDR1 MDHEN, CDR2 SYDVKM. CDR3 protein: CASSLGVSEKLFF. The CDR3 DNA follows: TGTGCCAGCAGTTTAGGTGTTAGTGAAAAACTGTTTTTT. Together with reference TRBV28 and TRBJ1-4, the CDR3 gives the full variable domain: DVKVTQSSRYLVKRTGEKVFLECVQDMDHENMFWYRQDPGLGLRLIYFSYDVKMKEKGDIPEGYSVSREKKERFSLILESASTNQTSMYLCASSLGVSEKLFFGSGTQLSVL.

The chain recombines TRBV18 with TRBJ2-2; D gene uncertain. Germline CDR1 reads KGHSH; CDR2 reads LQKENI. The V gene lost 0 bases and the J gene lost 5 bases, with 7 bases spanning the gap. This CDR3 comprises 14 residues. CDR3 protein: CASSPPQLTGELFF. The CDR3, as DNA: TGTGCCAGCTCACCACCCCAGTTAACCGGGGAGCTGTTTTTT.

The V and J genes are TRBV30 and TRBJ1-1, with no clear D. The germline V gene has CDR1 GTSNPN and CDR2 SVGIG (reference sequence). V lost 2 bases and J lost 0, with 7 bases in between. This CDR3 comprises 13 residues. The chain's CDR3 is CAWSKDMNTEAFF. Written as DNA, the CDR3 is TGTGCCTGGAGTAAAGACATGAACACTGAAGCTTTCTTT.

The V call is TRBV15, the J call TRBJ1-3, with D maybe TRBD1 (5 bases). The CDR3 runs to 15 residues. CDR1 is LNHNV, CDR2 YYDKDF, per germline (reference sequence). V was clipped by 5 bases and J by 0 bases, with 11 bases between them. CDR3 DNA: TGTGCCACCAGCTCTTGGGGGGGCTCTGGAAACACCATATATTTT. It encodes CATSSWGGSGNTIYF.

This chain joins TRBV28 and TRBJ1-3; 7 bases agree with TRBD1. CDR1 is MDHEN, CDR2 SYDVKM, per germline. Germline trimming cut 3 bases from V and 0 bases from J; bases unmatched to any gene: 8. The CDR3 is 17 residues long. CDR3 region: CASSFTGQFGSGNTIYF. The DNA of the CDR3 is TGTGCCAGCAGTTTTACGGGACAGTTTGGCTCTGGAAACACCATATATTTT.

This rearrangement joins TRBV2 to TRBJ2-1; maybe TRBD2 (5 bases). CDR3 length: 16 amino acids. CDR1 and CDR2 (germline): SNHLY, FYNNEI. V lost 5 bases and J 4 bases, leaving 18 bases between the germline ends. The CDR3 spells CASSSRDGRVYNEQFF. The CDR3 coding sequence is TGTGCCAGCAGTTCTCGCGATGGGCGGGTATACAATGAGCAGTTCTTC.

The genes are TRBV10-3 and TRBJ2-7; 7 bases map to TRBD1. The CDR3 sequence is 16 residues long. Germline-derived CDR1 and CDR2 are ENHRY and SYGVKD. DNA for the CDR3: TGTGCGACCAGCCCCCCCTGGACAGGCGGAGCCTACGAGCAGTACTTC. Translating gives CATSPPWTGGAYEQYF.

The chain uses TRBV2 and TRBJ1-1; 11 nucleotides match TRBD1. The CDR3 has 15 amino acids. V dropped 4 bases and J dropped 5; count of bases not matched to a gene: 6. CDR1 is SNHLY and CDR2 is FYNNEI in the germline V gene. The CDR3: CASSAQGTGGTEAFF. For the CDR3, the DNA is TGTGCCAGCAGTGCCCAAGGGACAGGGGGAACTGAAGCTTTCTTT. Filled out from reference TRBV2 and TRBJ1-1, the complete variable domain reads EPEVTQTPSHQVTQMGQEVILRCVPISNHLYFYWYRQILGQKVEFLVSFYNNEISEKSEIFDDQFSVERPDGSNFTLKIRSTKLEDSAMYFCASSAQGTGGTEAFFGQGTRLTVV.

V gene TRBV5-8 combines with J gene TRBJ2-1; the match to TRBD2 covers 10 bases. The trim removed 2 bases at V and 9 bases at J, leaving 8 bases unmatched. The CDR3 totals 15 residues. Germline assignment: CDR1 SGHTS and CDR2 YDEGEE. This CDR3 is CASSFLAGEFGEQFF. CDR3 in DNA: TGTGCCAGCAGCTTTCTAGCGGGAGAGTTCGGTGAGCAGTTCTTC.

The genes are TRBV3-1 (or the pseudogene TRBV3-2) and TRBJ1-4; perhaps TRBD1 as D (5 bases). The CDR3 spans 16 residues. Trimming took off 3 bases at V and 9 bases at J, with 20 bases between the two ends. Germline V gives CDR1 LGHDT, CDR2 YNNKEL (reference sequence). CDR3 region: CASSHKGLPGRQKLFF. In DNA form, the CDR3 reads TGTGCCAGCAGCCACAAGGGACTCCCGGGGAGGCAAAAACTGTTTTTT.

V is TRBV27 and J is TRBJ1-6; TRBD1 aligns across 9 bases. This CDR3 has 17 residues. The junction had 15 bases not matched to a gene; V was cut back by 6 bases and J by 9 bases. Germline assignment: CDR1 MNHEY and CDR2 SMNVEV (reference sequence). CDR3 amino acids: CASRPGQGSLSVSPLHF. For the CDR3, the DNA is TGTGCCAGCAGACCGGGACAGGGATCCTTGTCGGTTTCACCCCTCCACTTT.

The rearrangement joins TRBV7-3 to TRBJ2-1; 8 nucleotides match TRBD2. The germline CDR1 and CDR2 sequences are SGHTA and FQGTGA. J lost 9 bases, V lost 6 bases, and 16 bases had no gene match. This CDR3 has 16 residues. CDR3 DNA sequence: TGTGCCAGCAGTTCAAACCCCGGCGGGGGGAGCAGTGAGCAGTTCTTC. This codes for CASSSNPGGGSSEQFF.

This clone was recorded only once. CDR3 sequence (DNA): TGTGCCAGCAGCTTAGATACGGTTTTTGGCACAGATACGCAGTATTTT. It translates to CASSLDTVFGTDTQYF. The chain recombines TRBV7-8 with TRBJ2-3; no reliable D call. The V and J ends lost 1 base and 1 base respectively, with 12 bases between them. Germline CDR1 and CDR2: SGHVS and FQNEAQ. The length of the CDR3 is 16 residues.

The chain carries TRBV4-1 and TRBJ1-5; D is unclear. The CDR3 covers 15 residues. The germline gives CDR1 MGHRA, CDR2 YSYEKL. V was cut by 2 bases and J by 5 bases, with 13 bases left in between. CDR3 sequence reads: CASSQFKERDQPQHF. The CDR3 DNA reads TGCGCCAGCAGCCAATTTAAGGAGAGGGATCAGCCCCAGCATTTT.

The chain combines TRBV6-5 with TRBJ2-7; maybe TRBD1 (6 bases). The CDR3 covers 11 residues. V lost 9 bases and J lost 7, with 13 bases in between. The V gene's germline CDR1 is MNHEY and CDR2 SVGAGI. In DNA form, the CDR3 reads TGTGCCAGTACCAGGGGTTATGAGCAGTACTTC. This gives the protein CASTRGYEQYF.

The chain is built from TRBV19 and TRBJ1-1; D unclear. V lost 6 bases, J lost 4 bases, and 15 bases lay in between. CDR3 length: 14 amino acids. The germline gives CDR1 LNHDA, CDR2 SQIVND (reference sequence). DNA for the CDR3: TGTGCCAGTAGGGCGGGGATCCGAGGCACTGAAGCTTTCTTT. This encodes CASRAGIRGTEAFF.